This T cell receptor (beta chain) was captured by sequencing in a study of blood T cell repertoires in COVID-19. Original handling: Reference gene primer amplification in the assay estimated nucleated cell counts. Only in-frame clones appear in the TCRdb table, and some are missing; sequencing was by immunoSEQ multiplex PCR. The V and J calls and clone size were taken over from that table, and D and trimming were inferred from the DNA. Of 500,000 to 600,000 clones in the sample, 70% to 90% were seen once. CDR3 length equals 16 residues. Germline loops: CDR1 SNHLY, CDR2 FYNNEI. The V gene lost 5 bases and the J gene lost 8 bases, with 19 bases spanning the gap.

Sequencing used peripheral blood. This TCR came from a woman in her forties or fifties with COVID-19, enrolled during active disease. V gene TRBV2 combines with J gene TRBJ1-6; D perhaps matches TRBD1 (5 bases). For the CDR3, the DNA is TGTGCCAGCAGTCTACGTCGACAGTCTGTTTATTCACCCCTCCACTTT. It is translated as CASSLRRQSVYSPLHF.